Below, 3 T cell receptor beta chains from the same sample are listed, as sequenced in a study of control samples from healthy donors and cancer patients. Clones were read by immunoSEQ multiplex PCR, and TCRdb kept only the in-frame ones, dropping some. The sample has about 180,000 clones, nearly 90% seen once. The sample taken for sequencing was blood. The receptors stem from a woman aged 50 to 65 in good health.

This rearrangement joins TRBV19 to TRBJ2-7; D is ambiguous. Trimming left V 4 bases short and J 0 bases short, with 7 bases between. Germline CDR1 and CDR2: LNHDA and SQIVND (reference sequence). CDR3 length: 13 residues. The CDR3, as DNA: TGTGCCAGTAGTAACACAGCCTCCTACGAGCAGTACTTC. Protein: CASSNTASYEQYF.

The CDR3 loop reads CASSLSGERFSYEQYF. The CDR3 DNA reads TGTGCCAGCAGTTTATCGGGTGAACGATTTAGCTACGAGCAGTACTTC. V is TRBV27 and J is TRBJ2-7; D is uncertain. Trimming shortened V by 0 bases and J by 3 bases, and 15 bases separated the two germline ends. The CDR3 runs to 16 residues. Germline loops: CDR1 MNHEY, CDR2 SMNVEV (reference sequence).

This clone was found once. The gene calls are TRBV4-3 and TRBJ1-6; D perhaps matches TRBD1 (6 bases). V lost 3 bases and J lost 9, with 15 bases in between. The CDR3 is made up of 15 amino acids. CDR1 and CDR2 (germline): LGHNA, YSLEER. The CDR3 loop is CASSQGGQSISPLHF. The CDR3 region has the DNA TGCGCCAGCAGCCAGGGGGGGCAGTCGATTTCACCCCTCCACTTT.